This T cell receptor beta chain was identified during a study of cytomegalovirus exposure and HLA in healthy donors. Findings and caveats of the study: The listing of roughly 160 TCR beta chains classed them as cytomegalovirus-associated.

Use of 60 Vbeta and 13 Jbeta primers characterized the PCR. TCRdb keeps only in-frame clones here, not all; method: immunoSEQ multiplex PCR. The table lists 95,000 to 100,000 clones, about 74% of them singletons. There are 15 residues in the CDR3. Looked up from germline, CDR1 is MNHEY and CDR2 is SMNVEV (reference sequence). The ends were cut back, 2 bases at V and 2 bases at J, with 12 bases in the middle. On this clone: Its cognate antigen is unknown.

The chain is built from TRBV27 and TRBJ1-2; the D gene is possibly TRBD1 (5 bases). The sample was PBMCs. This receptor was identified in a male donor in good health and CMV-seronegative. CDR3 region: CASSLSGATNYGYTF. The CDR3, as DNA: TGTGCCAGCAGTTTAAGTGGGGCAACCAACTATGGCTACACCTTC.